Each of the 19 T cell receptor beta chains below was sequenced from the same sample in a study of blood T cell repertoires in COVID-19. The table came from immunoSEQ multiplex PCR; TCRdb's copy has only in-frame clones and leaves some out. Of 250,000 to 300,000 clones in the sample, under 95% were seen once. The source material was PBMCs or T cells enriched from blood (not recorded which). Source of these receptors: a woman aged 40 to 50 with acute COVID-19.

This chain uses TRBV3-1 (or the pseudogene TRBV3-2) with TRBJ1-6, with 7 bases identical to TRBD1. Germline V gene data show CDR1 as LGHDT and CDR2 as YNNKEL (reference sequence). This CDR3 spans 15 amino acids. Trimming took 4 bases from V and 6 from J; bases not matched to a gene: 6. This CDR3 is CASSRDRVVNSPLHF. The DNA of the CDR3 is TGTGCCAGCAGCCGCGACAGGGTTGTTAATTCACCCCTCCACTTT.

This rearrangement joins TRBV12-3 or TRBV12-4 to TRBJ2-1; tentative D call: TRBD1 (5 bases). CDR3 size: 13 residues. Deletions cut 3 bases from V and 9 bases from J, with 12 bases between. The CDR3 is CASSFQGSTEQFF. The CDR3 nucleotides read TGTGCCAGCAGTTTTCAGGGATCGACTGAGCAGTTCTTC.

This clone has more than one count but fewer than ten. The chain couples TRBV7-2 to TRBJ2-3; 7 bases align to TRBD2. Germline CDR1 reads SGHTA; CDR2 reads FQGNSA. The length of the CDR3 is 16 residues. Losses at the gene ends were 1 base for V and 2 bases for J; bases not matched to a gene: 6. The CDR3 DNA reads TGTGCCAGCAGCTTAGGCTACGGGAGGCTCACAGATACGCAGTATTTT. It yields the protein CASSLGYGRLTDTQYF.

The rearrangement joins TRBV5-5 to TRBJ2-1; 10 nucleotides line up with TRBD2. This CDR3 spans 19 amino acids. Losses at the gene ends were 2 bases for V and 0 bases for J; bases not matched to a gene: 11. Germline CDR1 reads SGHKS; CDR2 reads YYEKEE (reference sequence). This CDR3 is CASSFYLAGAPSSYNEQFF. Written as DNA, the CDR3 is TGTGCCAGCAGCTTCTATCTAGCGGGGGCCCCGAGCTCCTACAATGAGCAGTTCTTC.

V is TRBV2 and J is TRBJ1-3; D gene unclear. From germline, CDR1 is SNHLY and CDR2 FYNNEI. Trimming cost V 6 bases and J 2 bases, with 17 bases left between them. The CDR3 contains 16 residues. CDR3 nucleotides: TGTGCCAGCAGCCTTACCTTAGCTCCTACTGGAAACACCATATATTTT. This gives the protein CASSLTLAPTGNTIYF.

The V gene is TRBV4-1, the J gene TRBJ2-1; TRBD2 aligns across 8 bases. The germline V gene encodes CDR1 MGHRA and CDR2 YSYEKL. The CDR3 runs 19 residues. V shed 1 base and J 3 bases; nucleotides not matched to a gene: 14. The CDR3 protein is CASSQVPPLREAYYNEQFF. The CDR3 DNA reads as TGCGCCAGCAGCCAAGTACCGCCCTTGCGGGAGGCCTACTACAATGAGCAGTTCTTC.

DNA of the CDR3: TGTGCCAGCAGTGATGAGGTAAGGGGAGGGAGCAATCAGCCCCAGCATTTT. Residues: CASSDEVRGGSNQPQHF. The chain combines TRBV6-1 with TRBJ1-5, with a possible D match to TRBD1 (5 bases). Trimming took off 3 bases at V and 1 base at J, with 16 bases between the two ends. CDR1 and CDR2 from the germline V gene are MNHNS and SASEGT. This CDR3 is 17 amino acids long.

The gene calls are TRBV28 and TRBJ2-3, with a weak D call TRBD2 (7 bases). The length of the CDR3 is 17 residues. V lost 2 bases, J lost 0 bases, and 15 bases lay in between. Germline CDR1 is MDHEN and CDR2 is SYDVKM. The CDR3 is CASSLRGGARSTDTQYF. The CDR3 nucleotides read TGTGCCAGCAGTTTACGTGGGGGGGCAAGGAGCACAGATACGCAGTATTTT.

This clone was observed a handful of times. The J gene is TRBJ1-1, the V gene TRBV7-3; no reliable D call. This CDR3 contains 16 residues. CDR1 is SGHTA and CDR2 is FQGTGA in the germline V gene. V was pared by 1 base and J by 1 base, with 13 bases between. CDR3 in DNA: TGTGCCAGCAGCTTAAGAGGTAGAAATTCGAACACTGAAGCTTTCTTT. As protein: CASSLRGRNSNTEAFF.

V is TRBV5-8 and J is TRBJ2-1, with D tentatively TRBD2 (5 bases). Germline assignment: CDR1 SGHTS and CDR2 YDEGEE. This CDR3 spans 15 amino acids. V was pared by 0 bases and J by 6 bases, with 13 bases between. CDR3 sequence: CASSLGLRGFNEQFF. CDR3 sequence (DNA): TGTGCCAGCAGCTTGGGCCTCCGGGGTTTCAATGAGCAGTTCTTC.

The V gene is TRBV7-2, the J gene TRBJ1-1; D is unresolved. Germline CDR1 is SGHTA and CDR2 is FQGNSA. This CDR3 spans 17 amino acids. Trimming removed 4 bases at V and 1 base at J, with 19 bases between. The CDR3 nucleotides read TGTGCCAGCAGCTCCCGGGGAGGTGGCCTGGGGAACACTGAAGCTTTCTTT. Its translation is CASSSRGGGLGNTEAFF.

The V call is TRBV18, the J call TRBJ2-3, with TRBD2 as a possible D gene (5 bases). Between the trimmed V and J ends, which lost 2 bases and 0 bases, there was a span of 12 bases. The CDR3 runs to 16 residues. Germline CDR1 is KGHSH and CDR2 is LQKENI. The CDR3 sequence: CASSPFPSSSTDTQYF. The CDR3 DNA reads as TGTGCCAGCTCACCATTTCCTAGCAGTAGCACAGATACGCAGTATTTT.

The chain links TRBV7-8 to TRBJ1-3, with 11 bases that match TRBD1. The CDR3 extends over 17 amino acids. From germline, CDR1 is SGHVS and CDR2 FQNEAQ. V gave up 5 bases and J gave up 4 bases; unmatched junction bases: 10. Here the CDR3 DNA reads TGTGCCAGCAGCCCCAACCGGGACAGGGGGGAAGGAAACACCATATATTTT. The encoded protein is CASSPNRDRGEGNTIYF.

The CDR3 reads CASSLEGQGIGGYTF. CDR3 sequence (DNA): TGTGCCAGCAGCCTAGAGGGACAGGGAATTGGTGGCTACACCTTC. This chain uses TRBV7-8 with TRBJ1-2; 9 nucleotides align to TRBD1. The CDR3 has 15 residues. V dropped 5 bases and J dropped 7; count of bases not matched to a gene: 11. Germline V CDR1 and CDR2: SGHVS, FQNEAQ.

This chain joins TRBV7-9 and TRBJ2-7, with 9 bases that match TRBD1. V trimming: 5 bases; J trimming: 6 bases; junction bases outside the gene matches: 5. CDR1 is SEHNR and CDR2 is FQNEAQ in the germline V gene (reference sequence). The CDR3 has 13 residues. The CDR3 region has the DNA TGTGCCAGCAGCCAAACAGGGGGCTCCGAGCAGTACTTC. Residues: CASSQTGGSEQYF.

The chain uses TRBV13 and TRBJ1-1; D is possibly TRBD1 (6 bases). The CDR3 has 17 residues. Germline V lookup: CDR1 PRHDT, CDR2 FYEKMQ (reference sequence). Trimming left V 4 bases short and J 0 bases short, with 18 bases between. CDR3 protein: CASSSIRDTVLNTEAFF. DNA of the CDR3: TGTGCCAGCAGCTCCATCCGGGACACCGTTTTGAACACTGAAGCTTTCTTT.

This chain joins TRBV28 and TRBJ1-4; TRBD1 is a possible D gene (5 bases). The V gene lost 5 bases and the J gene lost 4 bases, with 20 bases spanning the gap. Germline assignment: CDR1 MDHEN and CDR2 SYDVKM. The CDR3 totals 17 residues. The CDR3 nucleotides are TGTGCCAGCAGTCTCGCCTACCACAGGACCAATAATGAAAAACTGTTTTTT. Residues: CASSLAYHRTNNEKLFF. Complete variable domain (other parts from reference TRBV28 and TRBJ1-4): DVKVTQSSRYLVKRTGEKVFLECVQDMDHENMFWYRQDPGLGLRLIYFSYDVKMKEKGDIPEGYSVSREKKERFSLILESASTNQTSMYLCASSLAYHRTNNEKLFFGSGTQLSVL.

CDR3 in DNA: TGTGCCAGCTCATCGCCGACAGGGCACTCTGGAAACACCATATATTTT. It is translated as CASSSPTGHSGNTIYF. V is TRBV18 and J is TRBJ1-3; 7 nucleotides agree with TRBD1. Germline loops: CDR1 KGHSH, CDR2 LQKENI. The ends lost 5 bases at V and 0 bases at J; junction bases unmatched: 7. The CDR3 totals 16 residues.

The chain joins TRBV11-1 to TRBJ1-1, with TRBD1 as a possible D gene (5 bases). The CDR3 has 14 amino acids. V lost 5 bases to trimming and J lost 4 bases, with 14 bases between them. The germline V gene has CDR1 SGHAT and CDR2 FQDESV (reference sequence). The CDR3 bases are TGTGCCAGCAGCGCAACCGGGGGGGTCACTGAAGCTTTCTTT. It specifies CASSATGGVTEAFF.